Listed below are T cell receptor beta chains from one sample, sequenced in a study of blood T cells in healthy people across ages. TCRdb fed the 5' RACE reads into MiXCR, producing one record per CDR3 protein. Here the sample spans approximately 880,000 distinct CDR3 sequences, approximately 49% being singletons. The sequencing sample was made of blood. The receptor source for this set is a man in his thirties or forties in good health. CDR3s include the opening cysteine and the closing phenylalanine or tryptophan. A D gene is named only where the DNA matches it firmly. Only some rows state a clone size, as once, few, many or a class for expanded clones.

V gene	D gene	clone size	J gene	CDR3 protein	CDR3 DNA
TRBV28	NA	NA	TRBJ1-3	CASSLPGTLSGNTIYF	TGTGCCAGCAGTTTACCGGGGACCCTCTCTGGAAACACCATATATTTT
TRBV6-1	NA	NA	TRBJ2-2	CASSERGGLTFTGELFF	TGTGCCAGCAGTGAACGAGGGGGACTTACCTTTACCGGGGAGCTGTTTTTT
TRBV6-5	TRBD2	NA	TRBJ2-1	CASGGAGTYNEQFF	TGTGCCAGCGGGGGAGCGGGAACCTACAATGAGCAGTTCTTC
TRBV9	NA	NA	TRBJ1-4	CASSVLEVPEKLFF	TGTGCCAGCAGCGTTCTTGAGGTTCCGGAAAAACTGTTTTTT
TRBV7-2	NA	NA	TRBJ1-5	CASSLVASNQPQHF	TGTGCCAGCAGCTTAGTGGCCTCTAATCAGCCCCAGCATTTT
TRBV5-1	NA	once	TRBJ2-1	CASSQNSGEQFF	TGCGCCAGCAGCCAAAACTCGGGGGAGCAGTTCTTC
TRBV6-1	NA	NA	TRBJ2-7	CANSEFIVSYEQYF	TGTGCCAACAGTGAGTTCATCGTCTCCTACGAGCAGTACTTC
TRBV4-1	NA	few	TRBJ2-1	CASSQGDVSYNEQFF	TGCGCCAGCAGCCAAGGAGATGTCTCCTACAATGAGCAGTTCTTC
TRBV10-3	NA	NA	TRBJ1-2	CAIGETYSDINYGYTF	TGTGCCATCGGTGAGACATATTCGGACATCAACTATGGCTACACCTTC
TRBV12-3/TRBV12-4	NA	NA	TRBJ1-2	CASLAGGFYGYTF	TGTGCCAGTCTCGCCGGGGGATTTTATGGCTACACCTTC
TRBV5-1	NA	NA	TRBJ2-1	CASSNPEAYIQCEQFF	TGCGCCAGCAGCAACCCGGAGGCCTATATACAATGTGAGCAGTTCTTC
TRBV11-3	NA	NA	TRBJ2-1	CASSLSRSPNEQFF	TGTGCCAGCAGCTTAAGCCGGTCCCCCAATGAGCAGTTCTTC
TRBV30	NA	NA	TRBJ2-5	CAWRIMAGETQYF	TGTGCTTGGAGAATAATGGCGGGAGAGACCCAGTACTTC
TRBV5-1	TRBD1	many	TRBJ2-1	CASSFTLTGEGYNEQFF	TGCGCCAGCAGCTTCACCCTGACAGGGGAAGGGTACAATGAGCAGTTCTTC
TRBV30	TRBD1	NA	TRBJ2-3	CARDRGKSDTQYF	TGTGCCCGGGACAGGGGAAAGTCGGATACGCAGTATTTT
TRBV21-1	NA	few	TRBJ1-2	CASSKRGREGYGYTF	TGTGCCAGCAGCAAGCGGGGCAGGGAGGGCTATGGCTACACCTTC
TRBV7-9	TRBD2	NA	TRBJ2-1	CASSLARTPGLGTVDEQFF	TGTGCCAGCAGCTTAGCGCGGACTCCGGGACTAGGTACCGTCGATGAGCAGTTCTTC
TRBV27	NA	NA	TRBJ2-1	CASSEVQYNGQFF	TGTGCCAGCAGTGAGGTCCAATACAATGGGCAGTTCTTC
TRBV29-1	NA	NA	TRBJ2-3	CSVEEVPGQNTDTQYF	TGCAGCGTTGAAGAGGTGCCGGGACAAAACACAGATACGCAGTATTTT
TRBV6-5	NA	few	TRBJ2-4	CASSSNALGEKNIQYF	TGTGCCAGCAGTTCCAATGCTCTGGGGGAGAAAAACATTCAGTACTTC
TRBV29-1	TRBD1	NA	TRBJ1-1	CSVGKDRGTEAFF	TGCAGCGTTGGAAAGGACAGGGGCACTGAAGCTTTCTTT
TRBV5-1	NA	NA	TRBJ1-2	CASSLGPGPTNYGYTF	TGCGCCAGCAGCTTGGGTCCGGGCCCTACTAACTATGGCTACACCTTC
TRBV12-3/TRBV12-4	NA	NA	TRBJ2-1	CASSLYGVGDEQFF	TGTGCCAGCAGTTTATACGGAGTAGGTGATGAGCAGTTCTTC
TRBV5-6	TRBD2	NA	TRBJ2-5	CASSLGRRLAGPSSYNEQYF	TGTGCCAGCAGCTTGGGAAGGAGACTAGCGGGACCGAGCTCCTACAATGAGCAGTACTTC
TRBV20-1	NA	NA	TRBJ2-5	CSARERRGEQYF	TGCAGTGCTAGAGAAAGGAGGGGTGAGCAGTACTTC
TRBV2	NA	NA	TRBJ2-5	CASRAVPHQETQYF	TGTGCCAGCAGGGCGGTTCCACACCAAGAGACCCAGTACTTC
TRBV11-3	TRBD2	NA	TRBJ2-1	CASSLVGGNHAYNEQFF	TGTGCCAGCAGCTTAGTGGGGGGGAATCACGCCTACAATGAGCAGTTCTTC
TRBV6-4	NA	NA	TRBJ1-4	CASSDSKGRNEKLFF	TGTGCCAGCAGTGACTCCAAGGGGCGGAATGAAAAACTGTTTTTT
TRBV2	NA	few	TRBJ2-1	CAIERPSYNEQFF	TGTGCCATCGAAAGACCCAGCTACAATGAGCAGTTCTTC
TRBV6-5	TRBD2	many	TRBJ2-1	CATRGGATSSYNEQFF	TGTGCCACCCGGGGGGGAGCGACGAGCTCCTACAATGAGCAGTTCTTC
TRBV2	NA	NA	TRBJ2-7	CASASNEQYF	TGTGCCAGCGCATCGAACGAGCAGTACTTC
TRBV5-1	TRBD2	once	TRBJ2-3	CASSSGLAGSASTDTQYF	TGCGCCAGCAGTTCGGGACTAGCGGGGAGTGCTAGCACAGATACGCAGTATTTT
TRBV11-2	NA	few	TRBJ1-6	CASSSKGWGSPLHF	TGTGCCAGCAGCTCAAAGGGTTGGGGATCACCCCTCCACTTT
TRBV27	TRBD1	NA	TRBJ1-1	CASSSRPGTGWGTEAFF	TGTGCCAGCAGTTCCCGACCCGGGACAGGGTGGGGGACTGAAGCTTTCTTT
TRBV28	NA	many	TRBJ2-1	CASSGGHYNEQFF	TGTGCCAGCAGTGGGGGACATTACAATGAGCAGTTCTTC
TRBV7-2	NA	few	TRBJ1-4	CASSLAPGRKPNEKLFF	TGTGCCAGCAGCTTAGCCCCCGGGCGGAAGCCTAATGAAAAACTGTTTTTT
TRBV5-1	NA	NA	TRBJ2-7	CASSIIGSHDEQYF	TGCGCCAGCAGTATAATAGGGTCGCACGACGAGCAGTACTTC
TRBV11-2	TRBD1	NA	TRBJ1-6	CASRPTGAYGSPLHF	TGTGCCAGCAGGCCTACAGGGGCGTACGGTTCACCCCTCCACTTT
TRBV7-9	TRBD1	few	TRBJ2-7	CASSTGQGGSNEQYF	TGTGCCAGCAGCACCGGACAGGGAGGATCAAACGAGCAGTACTTC
TRBV2	NA	NA	TRBJ1-5	CASSGDGYQPQHF	TGTGCCAGCAGTGGGGACGGGTATCAGCCCCAGCATTTT
TRBV9	TRBD2	few	TRBJ2-3	CASSVSSGGYTQYF	TGTGCCAGCAGCGTCTCTAGCGGGGGATATACGCAGTATTTT
TRBV30	NA	NA	TRBJ1-5	CAWTRGKGEWSNQPQHF	TGTGCCTGGACAAGAGGGAAAGGGGAGTGGAGCAATCAGCCCCAGCATTTT
TRBV20-1	TRBD1	few	TRBJ2-7	CSALADRVIYEQYF	TGCAGTGCTCTCGCGGACAGGGTAATTTACGAGCAGTACTTC
TRBV11-3	TRBD1	NA	TRBJ2-7	CASNHRGYEQYF	TGTGCCAGCAACCACAGGGGCTACGAGCAGTACTTC
TRBV9	TRBD1	once	TRBJ2-7	CASSQGQGPPYEQYF	TGTGCCAGCAGTCAAGGACAGGGCCCCCCCTACGAGCAGTACTTC
TRBV12-3/TRBV12-4	NA	NA	TRBJ1-1	CASSLTVATEAFF	TGTGCCAGCAGCCTGACAGTCGCCACTGAAGCTTTCTTT
TRBV27	TRBD1	few	TRBJ1-1	CASSDREDTEAFF	TGTGCCAGCAGCGACAGGGAGGACACTGAAGCTTTCTTT
TRBV12-3/TRBV12-4	TRBD1	NA	TRBJ2-5	CASIRDRGYNEQYF	TGTGCCAGCATTCGGGACAGGGGTTACAATGAGCAGTACTTC
TRBV7-9	TRBD2	NA	TRBJ2-5	CASSFWTSFQETQYF	TGTGCCAGCAGCTTCTGGACTAGCTTCCAAGAGACCCAGTACTTC
TRBV12-3/TRBV12-4	NA	NA	TRBJ1-2	CASSLAAGHSYGYTF	TGTGCCAGCAGTTTAGCCGCGGGACATAGCTATGGCTACACCTTC
TRBV4-3	TRBD2	NA	TRBJ2-7	CASSQGQGTRGYEQYF	TGCGCCAGCAGCCAAGGTCAAGGGACTAGGGGCTACGAGCAGTACTTC
TRBV3-1	NA	NA	TRBJ2-1	CARSRFSYNEQFF	TGTGCCCGCAGTCGCTTCAGCTACAATGAGCAGTTCTTC
TRBV15	TRBD1	few	TRBJ2-1	CATSRDRGQDEQFF	TGTGCCACCAGCAGGGACAGGGGGCAAGATGAGCAGTTCTTC
TRBV28	NA	many	TRBJ2-1	CASRAQKGGYEQFF	TGTGCCAGCAGGGCTCAAAAAGGGGGTTATGAGCAGTTCTTC
TRBV29-1	TRBD1	NA	TRBJ2-7	CSGGQSYEQYF	TGCAGCGGGGGACAGTCCTACGAGCAGTACTTC
TRBV20-1	NA	NA	TRBJ2-7	CSAGTRVRGAYEQYF	TGCAGTGCTGGAACTAGAGTCCGAGGGGCTTACGAGCAGTACTTC
TRBV20-1	TRBD1	NA	TRBJ1-6	CSARADRNNSPLHF	TGCAGTGCTAGAGCGGACAGGAATAATTCACCCCTCCACTTT
TRBV27	TRBD1	many	TRBJ1-2	CASSLQGAGGYTF	TGCGCCAGCAGCCTTCAGGGGGCTGGAGGCTACACCTTC
TRBV7-2	NA	NA	TRBJ2-3	CASSSPQDTQYF	TGTGCCAGCAGCTCCCCTCAAGATACGCAGTATTTT